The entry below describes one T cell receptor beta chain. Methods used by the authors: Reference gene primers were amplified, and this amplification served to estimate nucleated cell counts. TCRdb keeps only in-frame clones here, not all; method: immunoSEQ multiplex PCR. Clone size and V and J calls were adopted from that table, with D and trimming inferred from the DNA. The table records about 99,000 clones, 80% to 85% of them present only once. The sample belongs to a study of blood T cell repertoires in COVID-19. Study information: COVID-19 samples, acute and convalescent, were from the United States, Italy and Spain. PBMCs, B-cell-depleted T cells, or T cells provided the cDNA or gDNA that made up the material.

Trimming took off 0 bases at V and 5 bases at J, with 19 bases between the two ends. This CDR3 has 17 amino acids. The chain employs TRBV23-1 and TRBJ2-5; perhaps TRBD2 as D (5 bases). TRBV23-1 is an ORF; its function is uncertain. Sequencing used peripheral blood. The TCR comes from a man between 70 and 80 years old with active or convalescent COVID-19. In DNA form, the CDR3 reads TGCGCCAGCAGTCAATCTGGACTCAACGCCGCCCGGGAGACCCAGTACTTC. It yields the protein CASSQSGLNAARETQYF.